This TCR beta chain was observed in a study of human T cells and chemical hapten exposure. Study-wide context: Reading of the patch tests, which applied 0.01% DPC to the upper back, occurred at 6 days.

Library preparation tagged each individual cDNA molecule with a unique molecular identifier. MiXCR was run by TCRdb on the RACE reads, yielding one entry per CDR3 protein. The repertoire includes 300,000 to 450,000 distinct CDR3 sequences, less than 6.5% of them detected once, and 2.6% sits in the top ten. This CDR3 comprises 16 residues. The germline V gene encodes CDR1 SGHKS and CDR2 YYEKEE (reference sequence). V lost 5 bases and J lost 4; bases outside the gene matches: 8. The time point: pre-sensitization, week 0. Indicated treatment: therapeutic diphenylcyclopropenone sensitization with weekly scalp DPC. Blood draws came first, before each patch test. This clonotype has more than one count but fewer than ten.

V usage is TRBV5-5 and J usage is TRBJ1-4, with 10 positions matching TRBD1. The sequence was collected from a woman between 50 and 59 years old with alopecia areata. Some clones in this sample may be carry-over from other donors' samples. This sample comprised whole blood, obtained in connection with sensitization to the hapten diphenylcyclopropenone (DPC). CDR3 bases: TGTGCCAGCAGTATCGGGACAGGGGCGAATAATGAAAAACTGTTTTTT. Amino acid sequence: CASSIGTGANNEKLFF. The full variable domain, completed using reference TRBV5-5 and TRBJ1-4, is DAGVTQSPTHLIKTRGQQVTLRCSPISGHKSVSWYQQVLGQGPQFIFQYYEKEERGRGNFPDRFSARQFPNYSSELNVNALLLGDSALYLCASSIGTGANNEKLFFGSGTQLSVL.